This T cell receptor (beta chain) stems from a study of blood T cell repertoires in COVID-19. Original methodology: It was from reference gene primer amplification that nucleated cell counts were estimated. The table came from immunoSEQ multiplex PCR; TCRdb's copy has only in-frame clones and leaves some out. The V and J calls and clone size are taken from that table; D and trimming were inferred from the DNA. The sample lists about 55,000 clones, 86% occurring once. The V and J ends lost 7 bases and 6 bases respectively, with 19 bases between them. The CDR3 has 14 amino acids. Germline assignment: CDR1 MNHEY and CDR2 SVGAGI.

The chain carries TRBV6-5 and TRBJ2-7; weak D call: TRBD1 (7 bases). The TCR sequence derives from an elderly man with acute or convalescent COVID-19. Sequencing used peripheral blood. DNA of the CDR3: TGTGCCAGCATCCTAGGGGCAGGGGGGACCGAGCAGTACTTC. Protein: CASILGAGGTEQYF.